This T cell receptor beta chain was found in a study of T cell responses to AZD1222 COVID-19 vaccine. Study results and caveats: Targets within unmutated variant regions were reportedly found for nearly half of spike-specific TCRs.

Germline CDR1 and CDR2: SGHTA and FQGTGA. V trimming: 5 bases; J trimming: 3 bases; junction bases outside the gene matches: 2. The CDR3 has 15 amino acids. Profiling relied on immunoSEQ multiplex PCR, and the TCRdb table lists in-frame clones only, not all of them. This table has some 120,000 clones, over 75% appearing once. Remarks on this clone: What it binds is unknown.

The chain carries TRBV7-3 and TRBJ2-3; TRBD2 matches 13 bases. The sequenced sample was peripheral blood, obtained on day 0 of AZD1222 vaccination. This sequence originates from an adult in good health. CDR3 protein: CASSTGLAGTDTQYF. CDR3 DNA: TGTGCCAGCAGCACGGGACTAGCGGGAACAGATACGCAGTATTTT.